Presented here are 30 T cell receptor beta chains from one specimen sequenced in a study of T cell changes during pregnancy in multiple sclerosis. Sequencing was performed with immunoSEQ multiplex PCR; in TCRdb, only in-frame clones are kept and a portion is missing. The table records tens of thousands of clones, over 80% of them present only once. This specimen was CD4+ T cells from peripheral blood mononuclear cells, taken in the third trimester of pregnancy. The source is a female donor with multiple sclerosis, enrolled in a pregnancy study.

The genes are TRBV28 and TRBJ2-7; TRBD1 might be the D (5 bases). Germline V gene sequence: CDR1 MDHEN, CDR2 SYDVKM. There are 15 residues in the CDR3. V shed 4 bases and J shed 0 bases, with 13 bases lying between them. CDR3 in DNA: TGTGCCAGCAGTTCACGGACACCGAGCTCCTACGAGCAGTACTTC. This codes for CASSSRTPSSYEQYF.

This clone was counted a single time. The chain is built from TRBV28 and TRBJ2-7; TRBD1 matches at 7 bases. With 3 bases clipped from V and 5 bases from J, the junction kept 10 bases outside the gene matches. The germline V gene has CDR1 MDHEN and CDR2 SYDVKM. This CDR3 contains 15 residues. The CDR3 is CASSLGAQGPHEQYF. The CDR3 DNA sequence: TGTGCCAGCAGTTTGGGTGCACAGGGGCCACACGAGCAGTACTTC.

The rearrangement links TRBV21-1 to TRBJ1-1. TRBV21-1 is designated a pseudogene. The CDR3 loop spans 16 amino acids. The CDR3 DNA follows: TGTGCCAGCAGCAAAGGTTTCAGGGAGGGCTCGGTTGAAGCTTTCTTT. Protein sequence: CASSKGFREGSVEAFF.

V usage is TRBV5-1 and J usage is TRBJ2-1; 7 bases are a match to TRBD1. V was clipped by 0 bases and J by 4 bases; unmatched bases: 4. The V gene's germline CDR1 is SGHRS and CDR2 YFSETQ. The CDR3 runs to 15 residues. CDR3 residues: CASSLDRGFYNEQFF. The CDR3 nucleotides are TGCGCCAGCAGCTTGGACAGGGGCTTTTACAATGAGCAGTTCTTC.

The V gene is TRBV5-1, the J gene TRBJ2-7, with TRBD2 matching 9 bases. Germline CDR1 is SGHRS and CDR2 is YFSETQ. V was pared by 7 bases and J by 3 bases, with 8 bases of the junction left unmatched. This CDR3 contains 14 residues. CDR3 residues: CASATATSGYEQYF. The DNA of the CDR3 is TGCGCCAGCGCCACCGCGACTAGCGGCTACGAGCAGTACTTC. Supplemented by reference TRBV5-1 and TRBJ2-7, the full variable domain reads KAGVTQTPRYLIKTRGQQVTLSCSPISGHRSVSWYQQTPGQGLQFLFEYFSETQRNKGNFPGRFSGRQFSNSRSEMNVSTLELGDSALYLCASATATSGYEQYFGPGTRLTVT.

The V gene is TRBV7-9, the J gene TRBJ2-7; 7 bases map to TRBD1. CDR3 size: 14 residues. Trimming took 5 bases from V and 7 from J; bases not matched to a gene: 11. CDR1 and CDR2 from the germline V gene are SEHNR and FQNEAQ (reference sequence). CDR3 nucleotides: TGTGCCAGCAGCGTAATAGGACAGGTTGGTGAGCAGTACTTC. As protein: CASSVIGQVGEQYF. Drawing the rest from reference TRBV7-9 and TRBJ2-7, the complete variable domain is DTGVSQNPRHKITKRGQNVTFRCDPISEHNRLYWYRQTLGQGPEFLTYFQNEAQLEKSRLLSDRFSAERPKGSFSTLEIQRTEQGDSAMYLCASSVIGQVGEQYFGPGTRLTVT.

The chain carries TRBV7-9 and TRBJ1-5, with 8 bases that match TRBD1. Germline values: CDR1 SEHNR, CDR2 FQNEAQ (reference sequence). J was trimmed by 2 bases and V by 5 bases; bases with no gene match: 5. This CDR3 region has 15 residues. The CDR3 sequence is CASSPGQGGNQPQHF. CDR3 coding DNA: TGTGCCAGCAGCCCTGGACAGGGAGGCAATCAGCCCCAGCATTTT.

The V call is TRBV21-1, the J call TRBJ2-1; whether TRBD2, the table's D call, matches the DNA was not checked. TRBV21-1 counts as a pseudogene. The CDR3 runs to 14 residues. The CDR3 is CASPLVAGVREQFF. The CDR3 DNA follows: TGTGCCAGCCCATTGGTAGCGGGAGTAAGGGAGCAGTTCTTC.

This clone occurred once. The chain employs TRBV28 and TRBJ1-2; perhaps TRBD1 as D (6 bases). The germline V gene encodes CDR1 MDHEN and CDR2 SYDVKM. The CDR3 runs to 14 residues. Deletions cut 1 base from V and 8 bases from J, with 14 bases between. DNA for the CDR3: TGTGCCAGCAGTTTATTAACAGGGTCTGAGGGCTACACCTTC. This codes for CASSLLTGSEGYTF.

The genes are TRBV6-9 and TRBJ2-1; 12 nucleotides align to TRBD1. There are 17 residues in the CDR3. V lost 4 bases, J lost 8 bases, and 12 bases stayed unmatched. The germline gives CDR1 MNHGY, CDR2 SVAAGI. The DNA of the CDR3 is TGTGCCAGCAGTTCACAACCGGGACAGGGGGCTAAGGATGAGCAGTTCTTC. As protein: CASSSQPGQGAKDEQFF.

The rearrangement links TRBV28 to TRBJ2-3, with 12 positions matching TRBD2. Germline loops: CDR1 MDHEN, CDR2 SYDVKM. V shed 6 bases and J 2 bases; nucleotides not matched to a gene: 3. The CDR3 is 15 amino acids. The CDR3 loop reads CASRWTSGNTDTQYF. CDR3 DNA sequence: TGTGCCAGCAGATGGACTAGCGGGAACACAGATACGCAGTATTTT.

The rearrangement uses TRBV9 and TRBJ2-2, with D unresolved. The CDR3 is 13 residues long. From germline, CDR1 is SGDLS and CDR2 YYNGEE. Trimming removed 0 bases at V and 4 bases at J, with 4 bases between. CDR3 in DNA: TGTGCCAGCAGCGTAGATATCACCGGGGAGCTGTTTTTT. It is translated as CASSVDITGELFF.

The V and J genes are TRBV7-2 and TRBJ2-7; D is perhaps TRBD1 (6 bases). Per the germline V gene, CDR1 is SGHTA and CDR2 is FQGNSA. CDR3 length equals 13 residues. V shed 4 bases and J shed 4 bases, with 11 bases lying between them. The CDR3 loop is CASSWGLGYEQYF. The DNA for the CDR3 is TGTGCCAGCAGCTGGGGGCTAGGGTACGAGCAGTACTTC. The full variable domain, rest sourced from reference TRBV7-2 and TRBJ2-7, is GAGVSQSPSNKVTEKGKDVELRCDPISGHTALYWYRQSLGQGLEFLIYFQGNSAPDKSGLPSDRFSAERTGGSVSTLTIQRTQQEDSAVYLCASSWGLGYEQYFGPGTRLTVT.

This clone was counted a single time. V is TRBV7-9 and J is TRBJ2-7, with D possibly matching TRBD2 (5 bases). Trimming cost V 5 bases and J 2 bases, with 19 bases left between them. The length of the CDR3 is 16 residues. Germline-derived CDR1 and CDR2 are SEHNR and FQNEAQ (reference sequence). In nucleotides, the CDR3 is TGTGCCAGCAGCCCCGTCGGGGTCTTATCAACCTACGAGCAGTACTTC. Its protein product is CASSPVGVLSTYEQYF.

The chain recombines TRBV18 with TRBJ1-5; D may be TRBD1 (6 bases). The V end was cut by 4 bases, the J end by 2 bases, with 9 bases between. Germline V CDR1 and CDR2: KGHSH, LQKENI. This CDR3 region has 14 residues. The CDR3 nucleotides are TGTGCCAGCTCACAGGGGGTTGGCAATCAGCCCCAGCATTTT. Protein sequence: CASSQGVGNQPQHF.

The chain links TRBV19 to TRBJ1-1, with D perhaps TRBD1 (6 bases). This CDR3 has 14 residues. V gave up 3 bases and J gave up 1 base, with 9 bases separating them. CDR1 and CDR2 from the germline V gene are LNHDA and SQIVND (reference sequence). CDR3 in DNA: TGTGCCAGTAGTATCCCGACAGGGAACACTGAAGCTTTCTTT. Amino acid sequence: CASSIPTGNTEAFF.

The genes are TRBV19 and TRBJ2-7, with 7 bases fitting TRBD1. After removal of 1 base from V and 3 bases from J, the junction contained 6 bases not matched to a gene. The CDR3 covers 15 residues. Germline CDR1 and CDR2: LNHDA and SQIVND (reference sequence). This CDR3 is CASSIAGTAVYEQYF. The CDR3 bases are TGTGCCAGTAGTATAGCCGGGACAGCGGTCTACGAGCAGTACTTC.

The count of this clone is one. The chain has TRBV19 and TRBJ2-1; D remains ambiguous. V was pared by 1 base and J by 1 base, with 5 bases between. The CDR3 runs to 14 residues. Per germline, CDR1 LNHDA and CDR2 SQIVND (reference sequence). DNA for the CDR3: TGTGCCAGTAGTATAGGGCGGTCCTACAATGAGCAGTTCTTC. Protein product: CASSIGRSYNEQFF.

The chain carries TRBV25-1 and TRBJ2-4; D ambiguous. V was pared by 3 bases and J by 16 bases, with 19 bases between. The length of the CDR3 is 13 residues. Germline V gene sequence: CDR1 MGHDK, CDR2 SYGVNS. This chain's CDR3 is CASSDAFGPKLYF. The CDR3 DNA follows: TGTGCCAGCAGTGATGCTTTTGGGCCAAAATTATACTTC.

The chain recombines TRBV28 with TRBJ2-3, with a possible D match to TRBD2 (7 bases). The CDR3 contains 12 residues. The germline CDR1 and CDR2 sequences are MDHEN and SYDVKM. The V and J ends lost 6 bases and 12 bases respectively, with 16 bases between them. The CDR3 here is CASRGTAGAQYF. CDR3 coding DNA: TGTGCCAGCAGGGGTACCGCGGGGGCTCAGTATTTT.

The chain employs TRBV5-1 and TRBJ2-3; a possible D gene is TRBD2 (6 bases). Trimming removed 6 bases from V and 2 bases from J, with 13 bases in between. The germline V gene has CDR1 SGHRS and CDR2 YFSETQ. CDR3 size: 14 residues. For the CDR3, the DNA is TGCGCCAGCATGCGGGGCAGGTCCACAGATACGCAGTATTTT. Its translation: CASMRGRSTDTQYF.

This clone occurred a few times. The chain uses TRBV30 and TRBJ1-1; D unclear. Germline CDR1 GTSNPN, CDR2 SVGIG (reference sequence). The CDR3 runs to 12 residues. V was trimmed by 6 bases and J by 0 bases, leaving 8 bases between them. The chain's CDR3 is CACGQVNTEAFF. CDR3 in DNA: TGTGCCTGTGGTCAGGTGAACACTGAAGCTTTCTTT. The full variable domain, with the rest looked up from reference TRBV30 and TRBJ1-1, is SQTIHQWPATLVQPVGSPLSLECTVEGTSNPNLYWYRQAAGRGLQLLFYSVGIGQISSEVPQNLSASRPQDRQFILSSKKLLLSDSGFYLCACGQVNTEAFFGQGTRLTVV.

The chain employs TRBV11-3 and TRBJ2-3; 9 bases align to TRBD2. CDR3 length: 15 residues. Germline lookup yields CDR1 SGHNT and CDR2 YENEEA. Trimming at V came to 5 bases and at J to 0 bases, leaving 3 bases not matched to a gene. The CDR3 loop reads CASSASGGSTDTQYF. DNA of the CDR3: TGTGCCAGCAGCGCGAGCGGGGGGAGCACAGATACGCAGTATTTT. The whole variable domain, filled in from reference TRBV11-3 and TRBJ2-3, reads EAGVVQSPRYKIIEKKQPVAFWCNPISGHNTLYWYLQNLGQGPELLIRYENEEAVDDSQLPKDRFSAERLKGVDSTLKIQPAELGDSAVYLCASSASGGSTDTQYFGPGTRLTVL.

The V call is TRBV28, the J call TRBJ2-1; D is perhaps TRBD2 (6 bases). The CDR3 contains 14 residues. Trimming shortened V by 3 bases and J by 4 bases, and 10 bases separated the two germline ends. Looked up from germline, CDR1 is MDHEN and CDR2 is SYDVKM. The CDR3 spells CASSLAAGYNEQFF. In DNA, the CDR3 is TGTGCCAGCAGTTTGGCGGCGGGGTACAATGAGCAGTTCTTC.

The chain uses TRBV11-2 and TRBJ2-1, with 9 nucleotides matching TRBD2. The CDR3 has 15 residues. V dropped 5 bases and J dropped 3; count of bases not matched to a gene: 5. Germline lookup yields CDR1 SGHAT and CDR2 FQNNGV. The CDR3 DNA sequence: TGTGCCAGCAGCCCAGTTAGCGGGGGCTACAATGAGCAGTTCTTC. This gives the protein CASSPVSGGYNEQFF.

The V call is TRBV10-3, the J call TRBJ1-1, with unresolved D. The germline CDR1 and CDR2 sequences are ENHRY and SYGVKD. Trimming left V 6 bases short and J 5 bases short, with 7 bases between. The CDR3 is made up of 11 amino acids. The CDR3 is CAISGETEAFF. The CDR3 DNA reads as TGTGCCATCAGCGGTGAGACTGAAGCTTTCTTT.

This chain links TRBV7-9 with TRBJ2-1; D might be TRBD2 (5 bases). The CDR3 covers 16 residues. V was cut by 3 bases and J by 0 bases, with 12 bases left in between. CDR1 and CDR2 (germline): SEHNR, FQNEAQ (reference sequence). The CDR3 DNA reads as TGTGCCAGCAGCTTTCTAGCCCCGGGCTCCTACAATGAGCAGTTCTTC. Its protein product is CASSFLAPGSYNEQFF.

This chain uses TRBV7-8 with TRBJ2-3, with TRBD2 matching over 7 bases. V lost 3 bases and J lost 0; bases outside the gene matches: 6. The CDR3 is 16 amino acids. The germline V gene has CDR1 SGHVS and CDR2 FQNEAQ. The CDR3 loop reads CASSFRRAGSTDTQYF. The CDR3 DNA follows: TGTGCCAGCAGCTTCCGAAGAGCGGGGAGCACAGATACGCAGTATTTT.

J is TRBJ2-7 and V is TRBV11-2, with 8 positions matching TRBD1. CDR3 length equals 15 residues. CDR1 is SGHAT, CDR2 FQNNGV, per germline. With V trimmed by 3 bases and J by 6 bases, 10 bases remained unmatched. CDR3 sequence: CASSFAGTGFGEQYF. As DNA, the CDR3 is TGTGCCAGCAGCTTTGCCGGGACAGGTTTCGGCGAGCAGTACTTC.

Comment on this clone: In the same sample, other DNA sequences code for this CDR3. The chain employs TRBV5-1 and TRBJ1-5; TRBD1 agrees at 7 bases. CDR1 and CDR2 from the germline V gene are SGHRS and YFSETQ. This CDR3 contains 15 residues. V was pared by 0 bases and J by 4 bases, with 4 bases of the junction left unmatched. DNA of the CDR3: TGCGCCAGCAGCTTGGGGGGACAGTCTAATCAGCCCCAGCATTTT. This translates into CASSLGGQSNQPQHF.